These 16 T cell receptor beta chains were sequenced from one sample in a study of Ad26.COV2.S vaccination and SARS-CoV-2 variants. Clones were read by immunoSEQ multiplex PCR, and TCRdb kept only the in-frame ones, dropping some. The sample records about 480,000 clones, 87% being singletons. The sample's treatment: some 20 received Ad26.COV2.S at low or high dose, single or two shots; about 5 received placebo; per-sample allocation not given. The samples date from day 63 after the first vaccine or placebo injection. The material was peripheral blood, obtained in a trial of Ad26.COV2.S vaccine versus placebo. Every receptor here comes from a person aged 18-60 years who received the Ad26.COV2.S COVID-19 vaccine or a placebo.

This chain links TRBV5-4 with TRBJ1-2; possibly TRBD1 for D (5 bases). Germline-derived CDR1 and CDR2 are SGHNT and YYREEE (reference sequence). Between the trimmed V and J ends, which lost 4 bases and 5 bases, there was a span of 15 bases. This CDR3 is 14 amino acids long. CDR3 in DNA: TGTGCCAGCAGCCCGTTCGGGGGGAGGTATGGCTACACCTTC. Residues: CASSPFGGRYGYTF.

The chain couples TRBV18 to TRBJ1-6; D unresolved. Germline CDR1 KGHSH, CDR2 LQKENI. V lost 0 bases, J lost 2 bases, and 5 bases lay in between. The CDR3 loop spans 15 amino acids. For the CDR3, the DNA is TGTGCCAGCTCACCACCGAGGGCCTATAATTCACCCCTCCACTTT. Protein sequence: CASSPPRAYNSPLHF. The full variable domain, completed using reference TRBV18 and TRBJ1-6, is NAGVMQNPRHLVRRRGQEARLRCSPMKGHSHVYWYRQLPEEGLKFMVYLQKENIIDESGMPKERFSAEFPKEGPSILRIQQVVRGDSAAYFCASSPPRAYNSPLHFGNGTRLTVT.

The chain recombines TRBV6-5 with TRBJ1-6; D perhaps matches TRBD1 (5 bases). The CDR3 consists of 14 residues. Per the germline V gene, CDR1 is MNHEY and CDR2 is SVGAGI. Trimming took off 6 bases at V and 9 bases at J, with 15 bases between the two ends. The CDR3 protein is CASSQGVTPSPLHF. CDR3 in DNA: TGTGCCAGCAGCCAGGGAGTAACCCCTTCACCCCTCCACTTT.

This chain links TRBV30 with TRBJ2-3, with D perhaps TRBD1 or TRBD2 (5 bases each). CDR3 length: 15 amino acids. With 1 base removed from V and 0 bases from J, the gap between germline ends came to 11 bases. The germline V gene has CDR1 GTSNPN and CDR2 SVGIG (reference sequence). As DNA, the CDR3 is TGTGCCTGGAGTGGTGGGGGAATGAGCACAGATACGCAGTATTTT. The encoded protein is CAWSGGGMSTDTQYF.

The chain links TRBV7-3 to TRBJ2-3; 7 bases map to TRBD1. This CDR3 has 15 amino acids. Germline lookup yields CDR1 SGHTA and CDR2 FQGTGA. With 4 bases clipped from V and 5 bases from J, the junction kept 9 bases outside the gene matches. CDR3 amino acids: CASSYRQGAIDTQYF. The CDR3 bases are TGTGCCAGCAGCTACAGACAGGGCGCGATAGATACGCAGTATTTT.

The chain has TRBV27 and TRBJ1-5; D is perhaps TRBD1 (6 bases). V dropped 3 bases and J dropped 2 bases, with 11 bases sitting between them. The CDR3 runs 15 residues. The germline V gene encodes CDR1 MNHEY and CDR2 SMNVEV (reference sequence). The CDR3 DNA is TGTGCCAGCAGTTTGTTGGGGGCTGGCAATCAGCCCCAGCATTTT. Residues: CASSLLGAGNQPQHF.

In its sample, this clone was seen once. Other DNA sequences within the sample encode an identical CDR3. The chain recombines TRBV19 with TRBJ1-5; 8 bases align to TRBD1. Looked up from germline, CDR1 is LNHDA and CDR2 is SQIVND (reference sequence). This CDR3 is built from 12 residues. Unmatched junction bases numbered 3, after V lost 8 bases and J lost 6 bases. The CDR3 loop reads CASGQGGQPQHF. The DNA for the CDR3 is TGTGCCAGTGGACAGGGCGGTCAGCCCCAGCATTTT.

The chain couples TRBV7-8 to TRBJ2-1, with 7 bases fitting TRBD1. Germline lookup yields CDR1 SGHVS and CDR2 FQNEAQ. This CDR3 is built from 14 residues. Germline trimming cut 5 bases from V and 7 bases from J; bases unmatched to any gene: 8. The CDR3 DNA sequence: TGTGCCAGCAGCCCAAGGGACAGCAATAATGAGCAGTTCTTC. Its translation: CASSPRDSNNEQFF.

This clone was seen a few times. The rearrangement joins TRBV29-1 to TRBJ2-7; possibly TRBD2 for D (5 bases). V gave up 8 bases and J gave up 6 bases, with 14 bases separating them. There are 11 residues in the CDR3. CDR1 is SQVTM and CDR2 is ANQGSEA in the germline V gene. Here the CDR3 reads CSSRTGLEQYF. CDR3 nucleotides: TGCAGCTCCAGGACTGGTCTCGAGCAGTACTTC.

This chain joins TRBV6-2 or TRBV6-3 and TRBJ2-7, with 11 nucleotides matching TRBD2. Germline CDR1 MNHEY, CDR2 SVGEGT. Trimming at V came to 5 bases and at J to 6 bases, leaving 12 bases not matched to a gene. The CDR3 totals 16 residues. The CDR3 protein is CASSPLHSGRASEQYF. Here the CDR3 DNA reads TGTGCCAGCAGTCCACTTCATAGCGGGAGGGCCTCCGAGCAGTACTTC.

A remark on this clone: The junction does not match germline at one end; this may be a read error. The CDR3 bases are TGTGCCAGCAGTAACTCCGGGACAGGCCCCAATTCACCCCTCCACTTT. This gives the protein CASSNSGTGPNSPLHF. The V and J genes are TRBV6-2 or TRBV6-3 and TRBJ1-6; 8 nucleotides line up with TRBD1. Per the germline V gene, CDR1 is MNHEY and CDR2 is SVGEGT. The CDR3 is 16 residues long.

The rearrangement uses TRBV10-2 and TRBJ2-7; 9 nucleotides match TRBD1. Trimming at V came to 5 bases and at J to 5 bases, leaving 10 bases not matched to a gene. The CDR3 covers 15 residues. Germline V CDR1 and CDR2: WSHSY, SAAADI. The CDR3 region is CASSNIGTGSHEQYF. The DNA for the CDR3 is TGCGCCAGCAGTAATATCGGGACAGGGTCCCACGAGCAGTACTTC.

The rearrangement links TRBV6-6 to TRBJ1-2; D gene uncertain. V lost 2 bases to trimming and J lost 10 bases, with 8 bases between them. This CDR3 is 11 amino acids long. Germline lookup yields CDR1 MNHNY and CDR2 SVGAGI (reference sequence). The CDR3 sequence is CASSYGLSYTF. In DNA form, the CDR3 reads TGTGCCAGCAGTTACGGACTTTCCTACACCTTC.

With regard to this clone: One end of the junction varies from germline; a read error may be responsible. The chain links TRBV27 to TRBJ1-1; D perhaps matches TRBD1 (6 bases). From germline, CDR1 is MNHEY and CDR2 SMNVEV (reference sequence). The CDR3 covers 13 residues. The CDR3 sequence is CASATGTYTKAFF. The CDR3 bases are TGTGCCAGCGCGACAGGAACTTACACTAAAGCTTTCTTT.

The chain links TRBV9 to TRBJ1-3; 8 bases are a match to TRBD1. J was trimmed by 2 bases and V by 4 bases; bases with no gene match: 2. The CDR3 spans 14 residues. CDR1 is SGDLS and CDR2 is YYNGEE in the germline V gene. CDR3 bases: TGTGCCAGCAGCAAACAGGGGGCTGGAAACACCATATATTTT. It translates to CASSKQGAGNTIYF.

The V gene is TRBV27, the J gene TRBJ1-5; no definite D call. The germline gives CDR1 MNHEY, CDR2 SMNVEV (reference sequence). V was shortened by 5 bases and J by 2 bases, with 4 bases between the two germline ends. This CDR3 spans 12 amino acids. The CDR3 DNA is TGTGCCAGCAGTCCTCGCAATCAGCCCCAGCATTTT. It translates to CASSPRNQPQHF.